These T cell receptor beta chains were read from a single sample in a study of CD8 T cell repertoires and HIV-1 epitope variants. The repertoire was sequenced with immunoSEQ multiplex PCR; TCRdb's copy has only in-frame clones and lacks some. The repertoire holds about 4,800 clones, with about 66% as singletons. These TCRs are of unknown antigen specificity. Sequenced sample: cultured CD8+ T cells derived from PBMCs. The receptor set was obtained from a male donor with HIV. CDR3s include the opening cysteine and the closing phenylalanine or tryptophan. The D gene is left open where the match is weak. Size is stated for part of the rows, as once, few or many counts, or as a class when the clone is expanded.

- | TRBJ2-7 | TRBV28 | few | TGTGCCAGCAGTCAATACCGCGGCGCATACGAGCAGTACTTC | CASSQYRGAYEQYF
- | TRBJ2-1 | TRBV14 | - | TGTGCCAGCAGCCAAGATCGGAAGCCCTACAATGAGCAGTTCTTC | CASSQDRKPYNEQFF
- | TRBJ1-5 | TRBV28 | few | TGTGCCAGCAGTCCCTCGAGTAGCAATCAGCCCCAGCATTTT | CASSPSSSNQPQHF
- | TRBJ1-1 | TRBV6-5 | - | TGTGCCAGCAGTCAGAGCTCAGGGGACACTGAAGCTTTCTTT | CASSQSSGDTEAFF
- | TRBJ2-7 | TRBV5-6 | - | TGTGCCAGCAGCTTGGGTACACAGGCTTTCGACTCCTACGAGCAGTACTTC | CASSLGTQAFDSYEQYF
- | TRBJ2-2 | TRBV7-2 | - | TGTGCCAGCAGCCCTTCGACAGTCACCGGGGAGCTGTTTTTT | CASSPSTVTGELFF
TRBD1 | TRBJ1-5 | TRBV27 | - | TGTGCCAGCAGTTTAGGCACAGGGGGCAGTCAGCCCCAGCATTTT | CASSLGTGGSQPQHF
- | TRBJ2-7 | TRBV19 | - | TGTGCCAGCCCCTGGGGGGAACACAGGGATCCCTACGAGCAGTACTTC | CASPWGEHRDPYEQYF
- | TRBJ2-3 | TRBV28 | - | TGTGCCACCCACCCCTTAGGAGATACGCAGTATTTT | CATHPLGDTQYF
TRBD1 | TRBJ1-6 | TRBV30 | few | TGTGCCTGGAGTGCGGGACAGGGACTTTCACCCCTCCACTTT | CAWSAGQGLSPLHF
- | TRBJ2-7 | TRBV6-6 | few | TGTGCCAGCAGTTACTCCCGATATTACGAGCAGTACTTC | CASSYSRYYEQYF
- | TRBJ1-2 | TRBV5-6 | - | TGTGCCAGCAGCCTCGGCAGATATGGCTACACCTTC | CASSLGRYGYTF
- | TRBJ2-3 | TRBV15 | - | TGTGCCACCAGCAGAACTTGGACCCCCACAGATACGCAGTATTTT | CATSRTWTPTDTQYF
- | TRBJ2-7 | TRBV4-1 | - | TGCGCCAGCAGCCAAGAAGAGGGCTCCTCCTACGAGCAGTACTTC | CASSQEEGSSYEQYF
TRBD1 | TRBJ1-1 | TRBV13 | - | TGTGCCAGCAGCTCGGGACAGGGGGCGGGCACTGAAGCTTTCTTT | CASSSGQGAGTEAFF
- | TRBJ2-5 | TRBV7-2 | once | TGTGCCAGCAGCTTATGGGACGGACGATCTGCGTTGGAGACCCAGTACTTC | CASSLWDGRSALETQYF
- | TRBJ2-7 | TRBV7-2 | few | TGTGCCAGCAGCTTAACCCGGGACTCCTCCTACGAGCAGTACTTC | CASSLTRDSSYEQYF
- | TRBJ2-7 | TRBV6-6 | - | TGTGCCAGTTCGTCCTCACCCTACGAGCAGTACTTC | CASSSSPYEQYF
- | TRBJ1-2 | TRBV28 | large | TGTGCCAGCAGTATACGCCCGACAGATTTCGACTATGGCTACACCTTC | CASSIRPTDFDYGYTF
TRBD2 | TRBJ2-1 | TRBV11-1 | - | TGTGCCAGCAGCTTAGCGTATAGCCGGGAGGTTGGGTCCTACAATGAGCAGTTCTTC | CASSLAYSREVGSYNEQFF
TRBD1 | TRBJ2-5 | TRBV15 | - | TGTGCCACCAGCAGAGGGACGGACAGGGGAGGAGAGACCCAGTACTTC | CATSRGTDRGGETQYF
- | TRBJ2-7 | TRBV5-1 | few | TGCGCCAGCAGCTTGGGGTACGAGCAGTACTTC | CASSLGYEQYF
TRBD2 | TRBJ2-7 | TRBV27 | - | TGTGCCAGCAGGCAAGCGGGGTCTTACTACGAGCAGTACTTC | CASRQAGSYYEQYF
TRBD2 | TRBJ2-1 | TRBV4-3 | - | TGCGCCAGCAGCCAAAGATTCGAGGAGGATAGCGGGGGGGCGGATGAGCAGTTCTTC | CASSQRFEEDSGGADEQFF
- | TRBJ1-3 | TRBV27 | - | TGTGCCAGCAGTTTATCTTTCTCTTCTGGAAACACCATATATTTT | CASSLSFSSGNTIYF
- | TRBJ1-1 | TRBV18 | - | TGTGCCAGCTCACCACCTGGACTGGCGGACACTGAAGCTTTCTTT | CASSPPGLADTEAFF
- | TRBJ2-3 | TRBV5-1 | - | TGCGCCAGCAGCTTATTTTCGGGGGACGGAGATACGCAGTATTTT | CASSLFSGDGDTQYF
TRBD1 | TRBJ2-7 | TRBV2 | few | TGTGCCAGCGTACCGGGACAGGGAAAATACGAGCAGTACTTC | CASVPGQGKYEQYF
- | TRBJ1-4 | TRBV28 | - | TGTGCCAGCAGTGGGGATAGTGAAAAACTGTTTTTT | CASSGDSEKLFF
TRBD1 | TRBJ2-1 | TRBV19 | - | TGTGCCAGTCGACTAGGGACAGGGGGCGAGCAGTTCTTC | CASRLGTGGEQFF
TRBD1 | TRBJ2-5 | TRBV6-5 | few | TGTGCCAGCAGTTACGTGGGACAGGGTGAGACCCAGTACTTC | CASSYVGQGETQYF
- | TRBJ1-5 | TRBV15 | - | TGTGCCACCAGCAGAGAACAATTGACACGATATAGCAATCAGCCCCAGCATTTT | CATSREQLTRYSNQPQHF
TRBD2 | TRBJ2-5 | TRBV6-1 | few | TGTGCCAGCAGTGAAAAACTAGCGGGAGCGTTAGGGTACCAAGAGACCCAGTACTTC | CASSEKLAGALGYQETQYF
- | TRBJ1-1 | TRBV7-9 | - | TGTGCCAGCAGCCCCACTCTGAACACTGAAGCTTTCTTT | CASSPTLNTEAFF
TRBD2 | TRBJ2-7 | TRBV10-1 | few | TGCGCCAGCAGGACTAGCGGGTATTCCTACGAGCAGTACTTC | CASRTSGYSYEQYF
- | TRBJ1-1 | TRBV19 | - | TGTGCCAGTAGGAACGGGGGGTCCACTGAAGCTTTCTTT | CASRNGGSTEAFF
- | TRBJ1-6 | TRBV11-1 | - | TGTGCCAGCAGCTTGAGGCAGAGTTCACCCCTCCACTTT | CASSLRQSSPLHF
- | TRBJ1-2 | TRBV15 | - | TGTGCCACCAGCAGAGCGGGGGATGGAGACTATGGCTACACCTTC | CATSRAGDGDYGYTF
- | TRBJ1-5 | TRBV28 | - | TGTGCCAGCAGTTTATTGAGGCAGCCCCAGCATTTT | CASSLLRQPQHF
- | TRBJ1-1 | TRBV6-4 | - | TGTGCCAGCAGTTCCAGGACAGAGTTGCGCACTGAAGCTTTCTTT | CASSSRTELRTEAFF
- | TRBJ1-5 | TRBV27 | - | TGTGCCAGCAGTTTTGGGGGAAGCAATCAGCCCCAGCATTTT | CASSFGGSNQPQHF